Sequencing of this T cell receptor (beta chain) was carried out in a study of long-term antiretroviral therapy in people with HIV. Trimming cost V 5 bases and J 5 bases, with 13 bases left between them. This CDR3 contains 14 residues. Germline V gene lookup returns CDR1 SGHTA and CDR2 FQGNSA. The immunoSEQ assay was v3.0, run at survey level. The method was immunoSEQ multiplex PCR; TCRdb's version includes in-frame clones alone and lacks a portion of them. Of 20,000 to 25,000 clones listed, roughly 82% are singletons. This receptor was taken from a man aged 50 to 59 with HIV. The sample in question was unsorted PBMCs, obtained 0.3 years after starting antiretroviral therapy. This rearrangement joins TRBV7-2 to TRBJ1-5; D is ambiguous. CDR3 DNA: TGTGCCAGCAGCCCTATAGGCCTATATCAGCCCCAGCATTTT. Translated, it gives CASSPIGLYQPQHF.